A selection of T cell receptor beta chains follows, all from one sample in a study. MiXCR, run by TCRdb on the RT-PCR reads, gives a single entry per CDR3 protein. The table has about 680,000 distinct CDR3 sequences, 13% to 15% seen once. Sequenced material: memory CD4+ T cells from blood. These TCRs come from a female donor in good health, serving as a healthy control. The CDR3 runs from the conserved cysteine through the conserved F or W. D genes are given only for firm matches. Size is omitted from some rows. Given values are once, few, many or a class for expanded clones.

d_call clone_size j_call v_call cdr3_aa cdr3_nt
NA few TRBJ2-7 TRBV28 CASSVRSFEQYF TGTGCCAGCAGTGTCAGGTCCTTCGAGCAGTACTTC
TRBD2 NA TRBJ2-3 TRBV5-6 CAISPTGGSTPDTQYF TGTGCCATCAGCCCCACTGGCGGGAGTACCCCAGATACGCAGTATTTT
NA NA TRBJ1-1 TRBV14 CASSQVLGGEAFF TGTGCCAGCAGCCAAGTTTTGGGGGGTGAAGCTTTCTTT
NA many TRBJ2-3 TRBV15 CATSRDRAGRGADTQYF TGTGCCACCAGCAGAGATCGGGCCGGGAGAGGGGCAGATACGCAGTATTTT
TRBD2 few TRBJ2-5 TRBV6-1 CASSGLAGRQETQYF TGTGCCAGCAGTGGACTAGCGGGTCGCCAAGAGACCCAGTACTTC
NA many TRBJ2-3 TRBV4-2 CASSQEPGRTDTQYF TGTGCCAGCAGCCAAGAGCCGGGTCGGACAGATACGCAGTATTTT
NA many TRBJ2-5 TRBV4-2 CASSQDWVVGETQYF TGTGCCAGCAGCCAAGATTGGGTAGTCGGGGAGACCCAGTACTTC
TRBD2 NA TRBJ2-3 TRBV4-2 CASSQPGLNSDTQYF TGTGCCAGCAGCCAACCGGGACTAAATTCGGATACGCAGTATTTT
NA many TRBJ2-7 TRBV29-1 CSGSRGEGSEQYF TGCAGCGGGTCACGGGGAGAGGGGTCCGAGCAGTACTTC
NA NA TRBJ2-1 TRBV12-3/TRBV12-4 CASSRQVEFDEQFF TGTGCCAGCAGTCGACAGGTTGAGTTCGATGAGCAGTTCTTC
NA many TRBJ2-5 TRBV15 CATSRDGTRQETQYF TGTGCCACCAGCAGAGATGGGACCAGGCAAGAGACCCAGTACTTC
NA NA TRBJ2-3 TRBV30 CAWSAGTPQYF TGTGCCTGGAGCGCCGGGACTCCGCAGTATTTT
TRBD2 NA TRBJ2-7 TRBV7-9 CASSPGGPSGARSYF TGTGCCAGCAGCCCGGGGGGGCCTAGCGGGGCCCGTTCGTACTTC
NA many TRBJ2-3 TRBV6-5 CASRREGTDTQYF TGTGCCAGCCGTAGGGAGGGCACAGATACGCAGTATTTT
NA NA TRBJ2-5 TRBV7-9 CASSPRSEETQYF TGTGCCAGCAGCCCTAGAAGTGAGGAGACCCAGTACTTC
NA few TRBJ1-2 TRBV7-2 CASSSSTRTFNYGYTF TGTGCCAGCAGCTCGAGTACAAGGACTTTTAACTATGGCTACACCTTC
NA few TRBJ2-3 TRBV28 CASSLSYRDTDTQYF TGTGCCAGCAGTTTATCCTACAGGGATACAGATACGCAGTATTTT
TRBD1 few TRBJ2-7 TRBV6-2/TRBV6-3 CASSYFDRDYEQYF TGTGCCAGCAGTTACTTCGACAGGGACTACGAGCAGTACTTC
TRBD2 many TRBJ2-4 TRBV20-1 CSARRVLSSGRAFIAKNIQYF TGCAGTGCTAGACGTGTGCTCTCTAGCGGGAGGGCGTTCATCGCCAAAAACATTCAGTACTTC
NA NA TRBJ2-6 TRBV24-1 CATGESSGANVLTF TGTGCCACCGGAGAAAGCTCTGGGGCCAACGTCCTGACTTTC
NA few TRBJ2-1 TRBV2 CASSIVRENEQFF TGTGCCAGCAGTATCGTACGGGAAAATGAGCAGTTCTTC
NA NA TRBJ1-5 TRBV7-8 CASSVRNRASFDQPQHF TGTGCCAGCAGCGTTCGGAACCGAGCCTCGTTCGATCAGCCCCAGCATTTT
TRBD2 few TRBJ2-2 TRBV18 CASSPILAGRNTGLFF TGTGCCAGCTCACCAATATTAGCGGGACGCAACACGGGGCTGTTTTTT
TRBD1 few TRBJ1-6 TRBV15 CATSTEGQGNSPLHF TGTGCCACCAGCACCGAGGGACAGGGTAATTCACCCCTCCACTTT
TRBD1 few TRBJ1-2 TRBV28 CASSPGQGARSYTF TGTGCCAGCAGCCCAGGACAGGGGGCTAGGAGCTACACCTTC
NA NA TRBJ1-5 TRBV28 CASMGGEGVHQPQHF TGTGCCAGCATGGGGGGCGAGGGGGTACATCAGCCCCAGCATTTT
TRBD2 many TRBJ2-3 TRBV29-1 CSVRTSGTDTQYF TGCAGCGTCAGGACTAGCGGCACAGATACGCAGTATTTT
NA NA TRBJ1-1 TRBV20-1 CSGHQEGMNTEALF TGCAGTGGGCATCAGGAGGGGATGAACACTGAAGCCCTCTTT
NA few TRBJ1-3 TRBV6-5 CASTESEGSGNTIYF TGTGCCAGCACTGAATCGGAAGGGTCTGGAAACACCATATATTTT
NA many TRBJ2-2 TRBV9 CASSHPLGAETGELFF TGTGCCAGCAGTCACCCGCTGGGGGCAGAGACCGGGGAGCTGTTTTTT
NA NA TRBJ2-5 TRBV5-6 CASGRDQETQYF TGTGCCAGCGGCAGGGATCAAGAGACCCAGTACTTC
NA NA TRBJ2-7 TRBV6-2/TRBV6-3 CASSQVSGEQYF TGTGCCAGCAGCCAGGTGAGCGGCGAGCAGTACTTC
TRBD2 NA TRBJ2-1 TRBV20-1 CSARGTSALRREQFF TGCAGTGCTAGGGGGACTAGCGCCCTCCGGAGAGAGCAGTTCTTC
NA NA TRBJ1-6 TRBV6-5 CASSYGPKNSPLHF TGTGCCAGCAGTTACGGTCCGAAAAATTCACCCCTCCACTTT
NA few TRBJ2-2 TRBV12-1 CASSPGANERKDGELFF TGTGCCAGCAGCCCGGGGGCGAACGAACGTAAAGACGGGGAGCTGTTTTTT
NA NA TRBJ1-6 TRBV10-2 CASSEGRSSYNSPLHF TGCGCCAGCAGTGAGGGGCGGAGCTCCTATAATTCACCCCTCCACTTT
TRBD1 NA TRBJ2-1 TRBV7-2 CASLADRANYNEQFF TGTGCCAGCTTGGCGGACAGGGCGAATTACAATGAGCAGTTCTTC
NA NA TRBJ2-2 TRBV7-9 CASSLGAGVAGELFF TGTGCCAGCAGCCTCGGTGCAGGGGTCGCCGGGGAGCTGTTTTTT
NA many TRBJ1-2 TRBV12-3/TRBV12-4 CASSGVYGYTF TGTGCCAGCAGTGGTGTTTACGGCTACACCTTC
NA many TRBJ2-3 TRBV2 CASSDIEGAQYF TGTGCCAGCAGCGATATTGAGGGTGCGCAGTATTTT
NA few TRBJ1-6 TRBV5-1 CASREGQSPLHF TGCGCCAGCAGGGAAGGGCAGTCACCCCTCCACTTT
TRBD1 few TRBJ1-6 TRBV20-1 CSARPRTGDSYNSPLHF TGCAGTGCCAGGCCCCGGACAGGTGACTCCTATAATTCACCCCTCCACTTT
NA few TRBJ1-6 TRBV12-3/TRBV12-4 CASSSGHRENSPLHF TGTGCCAGCAGTTCCGGACATCGAGAAAATTCACCCCTCCACTTT
NA many TRBJ2-7 TRBV20-1 CSASGGRSSYEQYF TGCAGTGCTAGTGGAGGTAGAAGCTCCTACGAGCAGTACTTC
TRBD2 many TRBJ2-1 TRBV7-2 CASSLGSNLGLAERIEQFF TGTGCCAGCAGCTTGGGTTCAAATCTGGGACTAGCGGAAAGGATTGAGCAGTTCTTC
NA few TRBJ2-5 TRBV4-2 CASSQDGRETQYF TGTGCCAGCAGCCAAGATGGGAGAGAGACCCAGTACTTC
NA NA TRBJ2-1 TRBV7-2 CASSGGQGGSRNEQFF TGTGCCAGCAGCGGGGGCCAGGGCGGGAGTAGAAATGAGCAGTTCTTC
NA many TRBJ2-5 TRBV20-1 CSAPRANTQETQYF TGCAGTGCCCCTCGTGCCAATACCCAAGAGACCCAGTACTTC
NA many TRBJ2-7 TRBV10-2 CASSEAGHSYEQYF TGCGCCAGCAGTGAGGCGGGGCATTCCTACGAGCAGTACTTC
NA NA TRBJ1-3 TRBV5-6 CASSLSRGTALYTIYF TGTGCCAGCAGCTTGTCTAGGGGGACCGCGCTTTACACCATATATTTT
NA NA TRBJ1-2 TRBV18 CASSQSQGDYGYTF TGTGCCAGCTCGCAATCACAGGGAGACTATGGCTACACCTTC
NA NA TRBJ1-2 TRBV7-2 CASASGTYYGYTF TGTGCCAGCGCCTCCGGGACGTACTATGGCTACACCTTC
NA many TRBJ1-5 TRBV29-1 CSVGNRGEQPQHF TGCAGCGTTGGAAATCGGGGGGAACAGCCCCAGCATTTT